This T cell receptor (beta chain) originates from a study of T cells in Graves' hyperthyroidism and ophthalmopathy. Using RNA transcripts as the source, TCR beta CDR3 regions were amplified. Primed by the HTBI set, a first-round RT-PCR was run on the TCR CDR3. TCRdb passed the multiplex PCR reads through MiXCR, listing each CDR3 protein once. Seen here are 600,000 or so distinct CDR3 sequences, roughly 15% observed once, and the top ten hold around an eighth. This clonotype was counted at least ten times. The CDR3 length is 16 residues. CDR1 and CDR2 from the germline V gene are MDHEN and SYDVKM. After removal of 5 bases from V and 2 bases from J, the junction contained 6 bases not matched to a gene. It was 8 to 10 ml of fresh peripheral blood that supplied the PBMCs.

The clonotype was recovered from a woman in her fifties or sixties with Graves' ophthalmopathy. Sequencing was performed on blood. The chain links TRBV28 to TRBJ2-7, with 13 nucleotides matching TRBD2. This chain's CDR3 is CASSHQTSGRAYEQYF. The CDR3 DNA follows: TGTGCCAGCAGTCATCAAACTAGCGGGAGGGCCTACGAGCAGTACTTC.